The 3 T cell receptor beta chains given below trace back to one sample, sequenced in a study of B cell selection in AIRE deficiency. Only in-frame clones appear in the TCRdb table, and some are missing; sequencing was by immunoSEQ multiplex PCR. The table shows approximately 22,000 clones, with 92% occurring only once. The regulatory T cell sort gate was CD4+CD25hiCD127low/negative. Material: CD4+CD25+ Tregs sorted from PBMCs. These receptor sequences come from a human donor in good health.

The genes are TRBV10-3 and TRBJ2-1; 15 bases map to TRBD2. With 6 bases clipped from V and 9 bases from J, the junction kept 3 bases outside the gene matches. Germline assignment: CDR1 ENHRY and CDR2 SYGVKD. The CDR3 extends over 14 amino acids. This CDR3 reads CAISGLAGGPEQFF. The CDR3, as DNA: TGTGCCATCAGCGGACTAGCGGGAGGGCCTGAGCAGTTCTTC.

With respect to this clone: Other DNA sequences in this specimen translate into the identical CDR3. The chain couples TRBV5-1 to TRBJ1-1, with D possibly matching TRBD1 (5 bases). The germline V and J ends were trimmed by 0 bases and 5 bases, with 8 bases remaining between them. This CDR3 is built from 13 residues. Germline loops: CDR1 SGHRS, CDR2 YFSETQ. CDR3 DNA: TGCGCCAGCAGCTTGGGCGGGGGAACTGAAGCTTTCTTT. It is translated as CASSLGGGTEAFF.

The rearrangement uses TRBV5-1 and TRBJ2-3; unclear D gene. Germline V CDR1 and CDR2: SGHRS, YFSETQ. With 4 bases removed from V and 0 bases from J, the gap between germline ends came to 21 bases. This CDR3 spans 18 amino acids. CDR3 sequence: CASSPGPLRALSTDTQYF. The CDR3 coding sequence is TGCGCCAGCAGCCCCGGGCCTCTTCGTGCCTTAAGCACAGATACGCAGTATTTT.